This TCR beta chain was sequenced in a study of T cell responses to AZD1222 COVID-19 vaccine. The CDR3 loop spans 13 amino acids. V was cut by 6 bases and J by 8 bases, with 16 bases left in between. The V gene's germline CDR1 is SNHLY and CDR2 FYNNEI. Here immunoSEQ multiplex PCR was the method, and the copy in TCRdb shows in-frame clones only, minus some. This sample carries about 110,000 clones, around 93% of them seen once, and the ten largest clones take more than 8%. The V call is TRBV2, the J call TRBJ1-1, with D possibly matching TRBD1 (6 bases). This TCR came from an adult who received the AZD1222 COVID-19 vaccine. The starting material was peripheral blood, obtained 28 days after the second AZD1222 dose. The DNA for the CDR3 is TGTGCCAGCAGGTCAGGGGCCGCGGGGGAAGCTTTCTTT. As protein: CASRSGAAGEAFF. The full variable domain, in which reference TRBV2 and TRBJ1-1 provide the parts outside the CDR3, is EPEVTQTPSHQVTQMGQEVILRCVPISNHLYFYWYRQILGQKVEFLVSFYNNEISEKSEIFDDQFSVERPDGSNFTLKIRSTKLEDSAMYFCASRSGAAGEAFFGQGTRLTVV.